This T cell receptor (beta chain) was identified during a study of T-cell memory formation after mild COVID-19. Study-level points and caveats: Of the contracting clones, CD4+ ones lay mainly in CM and EM, and CD8+ ones in EMRA. Second-wave clones with a day 37 peak had unconfirmed SARS-CoV-2 specificity.

Germline V lookup: CDR1 MNHEY, CDR2 SVGAGI. Trimming cost V 2 bases and J 9 bases, with 10 bases left between them. The CDR3 loop spans 13 amino acids. This clonotype was seen a handful of times. Its specificity is not known. TCRdb redid the calling of the 5' RACE reads with MiXCR, one entry per CDR3 protein. The sample consists of 240,000 or so distinct CDR3 sequences, over 9% of them appearing once. J is TRBJ2-2 and V is TRBV6-5; no definite D call. The sample was PBMCs or a T cell subset sorted from them (not recorded which). The TCR was taken from a man aged 18 to 35 who had mild COVID-19 (a few samples of this study predate the infection). Cell type and time point are not known. Here the CDR3 reads CASSYEGPRELFF. For the CDR3, the DNA is TGTGCCAGCAGTTACGAAGGGCCCCGGGAGCTGTTTTTT.